The 11 T cell receptor beta chains in this list originate from one sample, sequenced in a study of OX40 agonist ivuxolimab in advanced cancers. Using immunoSEQ multiplex PCR, the repertoire was profiled, and TCRdb retains in-frame clones only, with some absent. This table holds about 75,000 clones, roughly 85% found once. Sequencing was performed on CD4+ or CD8+ T cells sorted from blood, taken in a trial of the OX40 agonist ivuxolimab. These receptors were obtained from an adult with an advanced solid tumor such as melanoma, head and neck, liver or kidney cancer.

V and J are TRBV5-4 and TRBJ1-1, with D perhaps TRBD1 (5 bases). This CDR3 spans 14 amino acids. Trimming left V 0 bases short and J 1 base short, with 7 bases between. In germline, CDR1 is SGHNT, CDR2 YYREEE (reference sequence). DNA for the CDR3: TGTGCCAGCAGCTTGGAGACAGCGAACACTGAAGCTTTCTTT. It translates to CASSLETANTEAFF. Drawing the rest from reference TRBV5-4 and TRBJ1-1, the complete variable domain is ETGVTQSPTHLIKTRGQQVTLRCSSQSGHNTVSWYQQALGQGPQFIFQYYREEENGRGNFPPRFSGLQFPNYSSELNVNALELDDSALYLCASSLETANTEAFFGQGTRLTVV.

The chain uses TRBV7-2 and TRBJ1-5, with TRBD1 as a possible D gene (6 bases). V lost 2 bases to trimming and J lost 6 bases, with 11 bases between them. This CDR3 is 14 amino acids long. Germline V gene lookup returns CDR1 SGHTA and CDR2 FQGNSA. For the CDR3, the DNA is TGTGCCAGCAGCTTACACAGGGTAGGTCAGCCCCAGCATTTT. Protein sequence: CASSLHRVGQPQHF.

This clone was observed a single time. V and J are TRBV9 and TRBJ1-2, with TRBD1 identical over 7 bases. The germline gives CDR1 SGDLS, CDR2 YYNGEE. The CDR3 contains 14 residues. Trimming removed 1 base from V and 5 bases from J; junction bases left unmatched: 5. CDR3 coding DNA: TGTGCCAGCAGCGTAATGGGGACAGATTATGGCTACACCTTC. Encoded protein: CASSVMGTDYGYTF.

V usage is TRBV19 and J usage is TRBJ1-2; D remains ambiguous. CDR1 and CDR2 from the germline V gene are LNHDA and SQIVND (reference sequence). Trimming cost V 6 bases and J 4 bases, with 12 bases left between them. This CDR3 is 13 amino acids long. The DNA for the CDR3 is TGTGCCAGTAGCTTTGGAAGGAGCTATGGCTACACCTTC. This codes for CASSFGRSYGYTF.

For this clone: Compared with germline, one end of the junction differs, possibly owing to a read error. V usage is TRBV7-2 and J usage is TRBJ2-3; D remains ambiguous. Germline V gives CDR1 SGHTA, CDR2 FQGNSA. The length of the CDR3 is 16 residues. CDR3 sequence (DNA): TGTGCCAGCAGCTTAGATGGCCCTACGAGCAAAGATACGCAGTATTTT. Its protein is CASSLDGPTSKDTQYF.

The gene calls are TRBV2 and TRBJ1-4; 9 bases align to TRBD1. The germline V gene has CDR1 SNHLY and CDR2 FYNNEI. This CDR3 is 13 amino acids long. The V gene end was trimmed by 8 bases and the J gene end by 5 bases; junction bases not matched to a gene: 3. CDR3 sequence reads: CASRQGGNEKLFF. The DNA for the CDR3 is TGTGCCAGCCGACAGGGGGGGAATGAAAAACTGTTTTTT.

The genes are TRBV10-3 and TRBJ1-3; D is possibly TRBD1 (6 bases). This CDR3 is built from 16 residues. V was shortened by 0 bases and J by 4 bases, with 13 bases between the two germline ends. CDR1 and CDR2 (germline): ENHRY, SYGVKD. The CDR3 reads CAISESYRDDGNTIYF. The CDR3 nucleotides are TGTGCCATCAGTGAGTCTTACAGGGACGACGGAAACACCATATATTTT.

The rearrangement links TRBV19 to TRBJ2-3, with a weak D call TRBD2 (5 bases). Germline V gene data show CDR1 as LNHDA and CDR2 as SQIVND (reference sequence). The ends were cut back, 3 bases at V and 1 base at J, with 11 bases in the middle. CDR3 length: 15 residues. The CDR3 DNA is TGTGCCAGTAGTATCTCTAGGCGGGGCACAGATACGCAGTATTTT. It specifies CASSISRRGTDTQYF.

This clone was observed a few times. The chain carries TRBV9 and TRBJ1-5; D unresolved. The CDR3 is 13 amino acids. Germline V gene data show CDR1 as SGDLS and CDR2 as YYNGEE. V was trimmed by 4 bases and J by 3 bases, leaving 8 bases between them. Written as DNA, the CDR3 is TGTGCCAGCAGCCCCTTTGACAATCAGCCCCAGCATTTT. Protein product: CASSPFDNQPQHF. The complete variable domain, with remaining parts taken from reference TRBV9 and TRBJ1-5, reads DSGVTQTPKHLITATGQRVTLRCSPRSGDLSVYWYQQSLDQGLQFLIQYYNGEERAKGNILERFSAQQFPDLHSELNLSSLELGDSALYFCASSPFDNQPQHFGDGTRLSIL.

The chain recombines TRBV18 with TRBJ1-1; 8 nucleotides align to TRBD1. Trimming took 6 bases from V and 1 from J; bases not matched to a gene: 1. This CDR3 comprises 13 residues. Germline V gene sequence: CDR1 KGHSH, CDR2 LQKENI. The CDR3: CASSQGANTEAFF. The CDR3 DNA is TGTGCCAGCTCGCAGGGGGCGAACACTGAAGCTTTCTTT.

This chain connects TRBV5-1 to TRBJ2-1, with 8 bases that match TRBD2. CDR1 is SGHRS, CDR2 YFSETQ, per germline. The CDR3 sequence is 14 residues long. V trimming: 2 bases; J trimming: 6 bases; junction bases outside the gene matches: 4. The CDR3: CASSFGSGVNEQFF. CDR3 in DNA: TGCGCCAGCAGCTTCGGTAGCGGGGTCAATGAGCAGTTCTTC.